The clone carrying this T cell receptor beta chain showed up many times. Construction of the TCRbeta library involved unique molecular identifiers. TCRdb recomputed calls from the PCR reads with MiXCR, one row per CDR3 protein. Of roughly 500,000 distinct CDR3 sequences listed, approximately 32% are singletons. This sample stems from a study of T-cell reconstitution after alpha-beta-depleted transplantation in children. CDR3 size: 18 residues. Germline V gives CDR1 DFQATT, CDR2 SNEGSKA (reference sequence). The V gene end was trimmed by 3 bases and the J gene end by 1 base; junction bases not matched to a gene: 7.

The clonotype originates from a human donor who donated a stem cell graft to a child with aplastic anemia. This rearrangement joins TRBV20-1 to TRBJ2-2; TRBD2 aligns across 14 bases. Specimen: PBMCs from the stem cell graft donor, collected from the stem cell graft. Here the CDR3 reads CSARDGTSGSENTGELFF. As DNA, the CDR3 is TGCAGTGCTAGGGATGGGACTAGCGGGAGCGAGAACACCGGGGAGCTGTTTTTT.